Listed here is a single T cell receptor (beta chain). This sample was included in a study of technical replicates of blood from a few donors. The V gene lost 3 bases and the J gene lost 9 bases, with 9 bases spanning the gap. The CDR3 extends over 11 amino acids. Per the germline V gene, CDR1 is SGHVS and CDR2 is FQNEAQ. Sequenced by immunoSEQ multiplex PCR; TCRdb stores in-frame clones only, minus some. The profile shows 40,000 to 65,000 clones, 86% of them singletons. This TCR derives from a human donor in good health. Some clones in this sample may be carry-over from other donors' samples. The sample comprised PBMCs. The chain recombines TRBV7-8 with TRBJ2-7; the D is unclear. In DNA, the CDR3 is TGTGCCAGCAGCTTTTCGTTTCGGCAGTACTTC. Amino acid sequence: CASSFSFRQYF. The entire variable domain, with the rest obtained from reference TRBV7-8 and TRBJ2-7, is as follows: GAGVSQSPRYKVAKRGQDVALRCDPISGHVSLFWYQQALGQGPEFLTYFQNEAQLDKSGLPSDRFFAERPEGSVSTLKIQRTQQEDSAVYLCASSFSFRQYFGPGTRLTVT.